This is a list of T cell receptor beta chains from one sample in a study of cytomegalovirus exposure and HLA in healthy donors. Assay: immunoSEQ multiplex PCR; the TCRdb copy retains only in-frame clones and omits some. The sample holds some 130,000 clones. The specimen sequenced was PBMCs. The receptors originated from a man aged 18 to 29 in good health and CMV-seronegative. Each CDR3 is given with its conserved first and last residue. D genes are given only for firm matches.

v_gene: TRBV27
j_gene: TRBJ1-1
d_gene: -
CDR3aa: CASVRLGRNTEAFF
CDR3nt: TGTGCCAGCGTACGCCTAGGTCGGAACACTGAAGCTTTCTTT

v_gene: TRBV2
j_gene: TRBJ1-5
d_gene: TRBD1
CDR3aa: CASSLSGQSNQPQHF
CDR3nt: TGTGCCAGCAGTTTATCGGGACAGAGCAATCAGCCCCAGCATTTT

v_gene: TRBV5-1
j_gene: TRBJ1-4
d_gene: -
CDR3aa: CASSRAGQAQNEKLFF
CDR3nt: TGCGCCAGCAGCCGCGCGGGGCAAGCCCAAAATGAAAAACTGTTTTTT

v_gene: TRBV7-2
j_gene: TRBJ2-1
d_gene: -
CDR3aa: CASSSTNLGGVAEQFF
CDR3nt: TGTGCCAGCAGCTCCACGAACCTCGGAGGGGTGGCTGAGCAGTTCTTC

v_gene: TRBV11-2
j_gene: TRBJ1-4
d_gene: TRBD1
CDR3aa: CASSLWGTGSLTNEKLFF
CDR3nt: TGTGCCAGCAGCTTATGGGGGACAGGGAGTTTAACTAATGAAAAACTGTTTTTT

v_gene: TRBV6-1
j_gene: TRBJ2-5
d_gene: -
CDR3aa: CASSEGSETQYF
CDR3nt: TGTGCCAGCAGTGAAGGCAGTGAGACCCAGTACTTC

v_gene: TRBV7-9
j_gene: TRBJ1-3
d_gene: -
CDR3aa: CASSKFPHGGNTIYF
CDR3nt: TGTGCCAGCAGCAAATTTCCCCACGGGGGAAACACCATATATTTT

v_gene: TRBV6-1
j_gene: TRBJ2-1
d_gene: -
CDR3aa: CASNRGSLNNEQFF
CDR3nt: TGTGCCAGCAATAGGGGAAGCCTAAACAATGAGCAGTTCTTC

v_gene: TRBV7-9
j_gene: TRBJ2-5
d_gene: TRBD2
CDR3aa: CASSLGLAGDLGETQYF
CDR3nt: TGTGCCAGCAGCTTAGGGTTAGCGGGAGATCTGGGAGAGACCCAGTACTTC

v_gene: TRBV7-2
j_gene: TRBJ1-1
d_gene: TRBD1
CDR3aa: CASSFEQGNEAFF
CDR3nt: TGTGCCAGCAGCTTTGAACAGGGGAATGAAGCTTTCTTT

v_gene: TRBV30
j_gene: TRBJ2-7
d_gene: TRBD2
CDR3aa: CAWGTSGASTYEQYF
CDR3nt: TGTGCCTGGGGGACTAGCGGGGCGTCTACCTACGAGCAGTACTTC

v_gene: TRBV5-4
j_gene: TRBJ1-5
d_gene: -
CDR3aa: CASSVDPVSNQPQHF
CDR3nt: TGTGCCAGCAGCGTGGACCCGGTTAGCAATCAGCCCCAGCATTTT

v_gene: TRBV7-9
j_gene: TRBJ2-7
d_gene: TRBD2
CDR3aa: CASSLFGEGTGEQYF
CDR3nt: TGTGCCAGCAGCTTGTTCGGGGAGGGTACCGGCGAGCAGTACTTC

v_gene: TRBV5-1
j_gene: TRBJ2-7
d_gene: TRBD1
CDR3aa: CASSTTGVTGGIFYF
CDR3nt: TGCGCCAGCAGCACAACGGGGGTCACAGGGGGCATTTTTTACTTC

v_gene: TRBV5-6
j_gene: TRBJ2-7
d_gene: TRBD1
CDR3aa: CASSLYGTGSYEQYF
CDR3nt: TGTGCCAGCAGCTTGTATGGGACAGGTTCCTACGAGCAGTACTTC

v_gene: TRBV29-1
j_gene: TRBJ1-1
d_gene: TRBD1
CDR3aa: CSGGDSEAFF
CDR3nt: TGCAGCGGGGGGGACAGTGAAGCTTTCTTT

v_gene: TRBV19
j_gene: TRBJ2-3
d_gene: -
CDR3aa: CASSGTADDTQYF
CDR3nt: TGTGCCAGTAGTGGGACTGCCGATGATACGCAGTATTTT

v_gene: TRBV28
j_gene: TRBJ1-5
d_gene: -
CDR3aa: CASTSGASGNQPQHF
CDR3nt: TGTGCCAGCACATCAGGGGCTAGTGGCAATCAGCCCCAGCATTTT

v_gene: TRBV6-5
j_gene: TRBJ2-7
d_gene: -
CDR3aa: CASRARGNEQYF
CDR3nt: TGTGCCAGCAGGGCCCGAGGGAACGAGCAGTACTTC

v_gene: TRBV7-2
j_gene: TRBJ2-1
d_gene: -
CDR3aa: CASSLAFGDNEQFF
CDR3nt: TGTGCCAGCAGCTTAGCTTTCGGGGACAATGAGCAGTTCTTC

v_gene: TRBV28
j_gene: TRBJ2-7
d_gene: TRBD1
CDR3aa: CASKPGQTAGNYEQYF
CDR3nt: TGTGCCAGCAAGCCGGGACAGACAGCCGGGAACTACGAGCAGTACTTC

v_gene: TRBV6-5
j_gene: TRBJ2-7
d_gene: -
CDR3aa: CASSRVGPAYEQYF
CDR3nt: TGTGCCAGCAGTCGGGTGGGGCCGGCCTACGAGCAGTACTTC

v_gene: TRBV10-3
j_gene: TRBJ1-2
d_gene: -
CDR3aa: CAIKPETDYYGYTF
CDR3nt: TGTGCCATCAAACCTGAGACCGACTACTATGGCTACACCTTC

v_gene: TRBV2
j_gene: TRBJ2-2
d_gene: -
CDR3aa: CASSLQGPNTGELFF
CDR3nt: TGTGCCAGCAGCCTACAGGGACCGAACACCGGGGAGCTGTTTTTT

v_gene: TRBV9
j_gene: TRBJ2-7
d_gene: -
CDR3aa: CASSATTSREQYF
CDR3nt: TGTGCCAGCAGCGCCACAACTAGCCGGGAGCAGTACTTC

v_gene: TRBV2
j_gene: TRBJ2-7
d_gene: TRBD2
CDR3aa: CASSEGGSLSYEQYF
CDR3nt: TGTGCCAGCAGTGAAGGCGGGAGTCTCTCCTACGAGCAGTACTTC

v_gene: TRBV19
j_gene: TRBJ2-1
d_gene: TRBD1
CDR3aa: CASTLRTGYFDEQFF
CDR3nt: TGTGCCAGTACTCTTAGGACAGGGTATTTCGATGAGCAGTTCTTC

v_gene: TRBV30
j_gene: TRBJ2-7
d_gene: TRBD1
CDR3aa: CAWKGQGEKQYF
CDR3nt: TGTGCCTGGAAGGGACAGGGGGAAAAGCAGTACTTC

v_gene: TRBV27
j_gene: TRBJ1-5
d_gene: -
CDR3aa: CASSLGGWSNQPQHF
CDR3nt: TGTGCCAGCAGTTTAGGGGGGTGGAGCAATCAGCCCCAGCATTTT

v_gene: TRBV6-1
j_gene: TRBJ1-1
d_gene: -
CDR3aa: CASSRRGGEGAEAFF
CDR3nt: TGTGCCAGCAGTAGAAGAGGGGGGGAAGGGGCTGAAGCTTTCTTT

v_gene: TRBV11-2
j_gene: TRBJ2-7
d_gene: -
CDR3aa: CASSFPDLPGEQYF
CDR3nt: TGTGCCAGCAGCTTCCCTGACCTTCCGGGCGAGCAGTACTTC

v_gene: TRBV7-3
j_gene: TRBJ1-1
d_gene: TRBD1
CDR3aa: CASSSGQGRTEVFF
CDR3nt: TGTGCCAGCAGCTCCGGACAGGGAAGAACTGAAGTTTTCTTT

v_gene: TRBV18
j_gene: TRBJ1-1
d_gene: -
CDR3aa: CASSPNTESRTEAFF
CDR3nt: TGTGCCAGCTCACCAAATACAGAAAGTCGGACTGAAGCTTTCTTT

v_gene: TRBV9
j_gene: TRBJ2-3
d_gene: -
CDR3aa: CASSVVSGADTQYF
CDR3nt: TGTGCCAGCAGCGTAGTATCGGGGGCAGATACGCAGTATTTT

v_gene: TRBV2
j_gene: TRBJ1-1
d_gene: -
CDR3aa: CASSVIQAVPSF
CDR3nt: TGTGCCAGCAGTGTTATACAGGCCGTACCGAGCTTT

v_gene: TRBV29-1
j_gene: TRBJ2-6
d_gene: -
CDR3aa: CSVLQGPPLDSGANVLTF
CDR3nt: TGCAGCGTTTTGCAGGGGCCTCCACTGGACTCTGGGGCCAACGTCCTGACTTTC

v_gene: TRBV6-1
j_gene: TRBJ1-5
d_gene: TRBD1
CDR3aa: CASRSQGASNQPQHF
CDR3nt: TGTGCCAGCAGATCACAGGGGGCTAGCAATCAGCCCCAGCATTTT

v_gene: TRBV7-2
j_gene: TRBJ2-3
d_gene: TRBD2
CDR3aa: CASSLGLAGGFTDTQYF
CDR3nt: TGTGCCAGCAGCCTCGGACTAGCGGGGGGTTTCACAGATACGCAGTATTTT

v_gene: TRBV10-3
j_gene: TRBJ1-5
d_gene: TRBD1
CDR3aa: CAISIGQGENQPQHF
CDR3nt: TGTGCCATCAGCATAGGACAGGGGGAAAATCAGCCCCAGCATTTT

v_gene: TRBV29-1
j_gene: TRBJ2-3
d_gene: TRBD1
CDR3aa: CSGKTGDRTDTQYF
CDR3nt: TGCAGCGGAAAGACAGGGGACCGCACAGATACGCAGTATTTT

v_gene: TRBV5-5
j_gene: TRBJ1-4
d_gene: TRBD1
CDR3aa: CASNDRDRALANEKLFF
CDR3nt: TGTGCCAGCAATGATCGGGACAGGGCCCTAGCTAATGAAAAACTGTTTTTT

v_gene: TRBV14
j_gene: TRBJ1-3
d_gene: -
CDR3aa: CASSQAISGNTIYF
CDR3nt: TGTGCCAGCAGCCAAGCAATCTCTGGAAACACCATATATTTT